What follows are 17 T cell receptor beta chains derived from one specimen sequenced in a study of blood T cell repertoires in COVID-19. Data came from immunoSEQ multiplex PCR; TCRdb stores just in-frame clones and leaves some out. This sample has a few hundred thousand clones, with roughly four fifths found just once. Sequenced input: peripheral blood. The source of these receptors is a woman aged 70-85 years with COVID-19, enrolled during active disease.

The CDR3 DNA reads as TGCAGTGCTAGTGTAGAATCCTACGAGCAGTACTTC. Protein: CSASVESYEQYF. The chain couples TRBV20-1 to TRBJ2-7; D gene uncertain. Germline V gene lookup returns CDR1 DFQATT and CDR2 SNEGSKA (reference sequence). The CDR3 runs to 12 residues. The V end lost 3 bases, the J end lost 1 base, and 7 bases lay between the germline ends.

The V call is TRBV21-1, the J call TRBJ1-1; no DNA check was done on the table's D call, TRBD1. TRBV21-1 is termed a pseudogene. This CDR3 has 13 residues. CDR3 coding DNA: TGTGCCAGCAGCCCAGACAGGTCGACTGAAGCTTTCTTT. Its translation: CASSPDRSTEAFF.

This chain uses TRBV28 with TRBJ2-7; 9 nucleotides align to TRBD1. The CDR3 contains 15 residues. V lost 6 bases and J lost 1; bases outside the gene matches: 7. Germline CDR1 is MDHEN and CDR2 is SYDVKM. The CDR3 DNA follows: TGTGCCAGCAGCCCAACCGGGACAGGGTCCTACGAGCAGTACTTC. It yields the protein CASSPTGTGSYEQYF.

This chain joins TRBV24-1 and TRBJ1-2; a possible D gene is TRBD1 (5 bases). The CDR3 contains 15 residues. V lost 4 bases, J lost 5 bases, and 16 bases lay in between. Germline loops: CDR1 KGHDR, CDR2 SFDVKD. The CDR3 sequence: CATSDRRGNEYGYTF. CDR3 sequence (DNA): TGTGCCACCAGTGACCGCCGGGGGAATGAGTATGGCTACACCTTC.

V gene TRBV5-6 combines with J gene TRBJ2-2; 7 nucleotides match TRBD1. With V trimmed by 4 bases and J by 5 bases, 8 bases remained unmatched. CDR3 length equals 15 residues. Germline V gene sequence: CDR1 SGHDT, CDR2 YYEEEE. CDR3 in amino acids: CASSVRQGVTGELFF. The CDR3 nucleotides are TGTGCCAGCAGCGTTAGACAGGGAGTGACCGGGGAGCTGTTTTTT. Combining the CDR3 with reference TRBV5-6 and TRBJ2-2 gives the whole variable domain DAGVTQSPTHLIKTRGQQVTLRCSPKSGHDTVSWYQQALGQGPQFIFQYYEEEERQRGNFPDRFSGHQFPNYSSELNVNALLLGDSALYLCASSVRQGVTGELFFGEGSRLTVL.

CDR3 sequence: CASRAPGLNEKLFF. Written as DNA, the CDR3 is TGTGCCAGCAGGGCTCCGGGACTTAATGAAAAACTGTTTTTT. The rearrangement joins TRBV2 to TRBJ1-4, with D possibly being TRBD1 (5 bases). CDR1 is SNHLY and CDR2 is FYNNEI in the germline V gene. The CDR3 length is 14 residues. The germline V and J ends were trimmed by 6 bases and 4 bases, with 12 bases remaining between them.

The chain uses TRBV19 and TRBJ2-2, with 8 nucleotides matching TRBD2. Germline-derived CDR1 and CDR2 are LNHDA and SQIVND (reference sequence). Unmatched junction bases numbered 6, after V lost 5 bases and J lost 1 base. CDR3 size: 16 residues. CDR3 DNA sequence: TGTGCCAGTAGTGGGGGTAGCGGGAAGAACACCGGGGAGCTGTTTTTT. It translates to CASSGGSGKNTGELFF.

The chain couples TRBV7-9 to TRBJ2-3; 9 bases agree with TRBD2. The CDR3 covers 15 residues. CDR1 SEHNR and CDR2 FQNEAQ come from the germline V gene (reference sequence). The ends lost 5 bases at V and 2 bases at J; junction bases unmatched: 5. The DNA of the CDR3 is TGTGCCAGCAGCCCTTCTAGCGGGATCACAGATACGCAGTATTTT. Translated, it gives CASSPSSGITDTQYF. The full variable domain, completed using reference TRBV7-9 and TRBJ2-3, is DTGVSQNPRHKITKRGQNVTFRCDPISEHNRLYWYRQTLGQGPEFLTYFQNEAQLEKSRLLSDRFSAERPKGSFSTLEIQRTEQGDSAMYLCASSPSSGITDTQYFGPGTRLTVL.

CDR3 sequence reads: CASSPGQSTNEKLFF. The CDR3 DNA reads TGTGCCAGCAGTCCCGGACAGTCAACTAATGAAAAACTGTTTTTT. The chain recombines TRBV28 with TRBJ1-4; D may be TRBD1 (6 bases). The CDR3 sequence is 15 residues long. The germline CDR1 and CDR2 sequences are MDHEN and SYDVKM. Trimming left V 5 bases short and J 0 bases short, with 10 bases between.

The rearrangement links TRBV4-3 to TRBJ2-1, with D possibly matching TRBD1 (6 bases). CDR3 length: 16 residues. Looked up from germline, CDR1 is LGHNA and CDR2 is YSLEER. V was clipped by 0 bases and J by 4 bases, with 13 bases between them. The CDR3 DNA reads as TGCGCCAGCAGCCAAGAGTATGGGGGCGGTTACAATGAGCAGTTCTTC. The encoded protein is CASSQEYGGGYNEQFF.

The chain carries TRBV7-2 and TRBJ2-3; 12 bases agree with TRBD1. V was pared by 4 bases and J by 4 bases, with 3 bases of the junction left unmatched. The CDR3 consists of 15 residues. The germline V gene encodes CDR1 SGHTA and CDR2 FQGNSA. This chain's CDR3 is CASSSRDRGPDTQYF. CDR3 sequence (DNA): TGTGCCAGCAGCTCGCGGGACAGGGGGCCAGATACGCAGTATTTT.

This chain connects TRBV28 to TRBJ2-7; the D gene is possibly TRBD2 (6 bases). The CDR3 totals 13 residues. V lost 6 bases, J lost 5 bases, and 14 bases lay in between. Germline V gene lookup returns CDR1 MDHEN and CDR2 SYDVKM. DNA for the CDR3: TGTGCCAGCAGCCTTCTAGCGTGGCACGAGCAGTACTTC. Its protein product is CASSLLAWHEQYF.

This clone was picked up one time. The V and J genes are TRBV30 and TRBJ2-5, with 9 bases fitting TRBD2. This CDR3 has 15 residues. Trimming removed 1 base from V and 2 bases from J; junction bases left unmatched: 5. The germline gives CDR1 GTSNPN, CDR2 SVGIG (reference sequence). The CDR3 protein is CAWSAAAGGQETQYF. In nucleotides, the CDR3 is TGTGCCTGGAGTGCTGCAGCGGGAGGACAAGAGACCCAGTACTTC.

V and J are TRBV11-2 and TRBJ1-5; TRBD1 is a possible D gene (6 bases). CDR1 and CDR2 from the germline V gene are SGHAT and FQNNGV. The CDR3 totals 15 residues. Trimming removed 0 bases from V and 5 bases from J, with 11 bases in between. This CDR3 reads CASSLDGGRDQPQHF. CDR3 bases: TGTGCCAGCAGCTTAGACGGGGGGCGCGATCAGCCCCAGCATTTT.

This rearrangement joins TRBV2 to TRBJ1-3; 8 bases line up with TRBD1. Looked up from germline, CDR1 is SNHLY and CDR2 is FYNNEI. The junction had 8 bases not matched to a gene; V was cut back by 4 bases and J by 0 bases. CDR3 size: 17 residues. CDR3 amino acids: CASSGQDRGFSGNTIYF. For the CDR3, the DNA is TGTGCCAGCAGTGGACAAGACAGGGGCTTCTCTGGAAACACCATATATTTT.

The CDR3 bases are TGTGCCAGCAGTATTCAGGGGGACACTGAAGCTTTCTTT. This codes for CASSIQGDTEAFF. The chain links TRBV7-9 to TRBJ1-1; 7 bases are shared with TRBD1. V trimming: 6 bases; J trimming: 3 bases; junction bases outside the gene matches: 4. CDR1 and CDR2 (germline): SEHNR, FQNEAQ (reference sequence). The CDR3 contains 13 residues. The full variable domain, completed using reference TRBV7-9 and TRBJ1-1, is DTGVSQNPRHKITKRGQNVTFRCDPISEHNRLYWYRQTLGQGPEFLTYFQNEAQLEKSRLLSDRFSAERPKGSFSTLEIQRTEQGDSAMYLCASSIQGDTEAFFGQGTRLTVV.

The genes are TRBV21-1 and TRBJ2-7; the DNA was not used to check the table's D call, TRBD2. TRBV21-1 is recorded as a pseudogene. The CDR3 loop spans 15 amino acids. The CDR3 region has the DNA TGTGCCAGCAGCAAAGGGGGACTAGCGAGCTACGAGCAGTACTTC. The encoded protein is CASSKGGLASYEQYF.